This T cell receptor (beta chain) comes out of a study of cytomegalovirus exposure and HLA in healthy donors. Germline V gene lookup returns CDR1 SQVTM and CDR2 ANQGSEA. Trimming took 1 base from V and 4 from J, leaving 10 bases between them. The length of the CDR3 is 13 residues. Using immunoSEQ multiplex PCR, the repertoire was profiled, and TCRdb retains in-frame clones only, with some absent. The repertoire holds 100,000 to 150,000 clones, around 90% seen once, with 1.5% to 2% in the top ten. The receptor was isolated from a woman aged 18-29 years in good health and CMV-seronegative. Input material: PBMCs. The chain has TRBV29-1 and TRBJ1-1; perhaps TRBD1 as D (5 bases). This CDR3 reads CSVEVLGGTEAFF. CDR3 DNA sequence: TGCAGCGTTGAAGTTCTGGGGGGCACTGAAGCTTTCTTT.